The 17 T cell receptor beta chains below were found in one sample sequenced in a study of Graves' ophthalmopathy and Graves' hyperthyroidism (dated by TCRdb to 2016 to 2019). The instrument given in TCRdb is Illumina HiSeq 2000. For repertoire sequencing, the TCR beta CDR3 regions were amplified from RNA transcripts. A first-round RT-PCR used HTBI primers with the Qiagen OneStep RT-PCR kit, followed by a second-round multiplex PCR, size selection and purification. In-frame beta chains were kept once TCRdb had trimmed the public reads at Q25 with fastp and called clones with MiXCR. Identical CDR3 protein sequences are pooled into one entry, listed with their most common genes and DNA. Within this sample are roughly 600,000 distinct CDR3 sequences, with 35% to 40% of them counted one time only. Approximately 4.1% of the sample is taken by the ten largest. Sequences were obtained from peripheral blood or thyroid tissue (not recorded which). The receptors originated from an adult man with Graves' hyperthyroidism.

In its sample, this clonotype was seen many times. This chain connects TRBV4-1 to TRBJ2-7; maybe TRBD1 (5 bases). Germline V lookup: CDR1 MGHRA, CDR2 YSYEKL. The V gene lost 4 bases and the J gene lost 1 base, with 11 bases spanning the gap. This CDR3 contains 14 residues. CDR3 in DNA: TGCGCCAGCAGCCCCCGGCAGGGTTCCTACGAGCAGTACTTC. This encodes CASSPRQGSYEQYF.

This clonotype has a count of ten or more. V and J are TRBV6-2 or TRBV6-3 and TRBJ1-5; no definite D call. Per the germline V gene, CDR1 is MNHEY and CDR2 is SVGEGT. Trimming took off 0 bases at V and 9 bases at J, with 15 bases between the two ends. This CDR3 has 15 amino acids. DNA for the CDR3: TGTGCCAGCAGTTACTCAGTGGCGGACCAATGGCCCCAGCATTTT. This translates into CASSYSVADQWPQHF.

Many counts were recorded for this clonotype. The genes are TRBV5-1 and TRBJ2-7; TRBD1 aligns across 10 bases. The length of the CDR3 is 14 residues. CDR1 and CDR2 from the germline V gene are SGHRS and YFSETQ. V lost 4 bases and J lost 5; bases outside the gene matches: 6. CDR3 nucleotides: TGCGCCAGCAGCATTTGGACAGGGGGAAACGAGCAGTACTTC. This gives the protein CASSIWTGGNEQYF.

In its sample, this clonotype was seen once. The V gene is TRBV7-2, the J gene TRBJ2-3; 7 nucleotides match TRBD2. The CDR3 length is 17 residues. CDR1 and CDR2 from the germline V gene are SGHTA and FQGNSA. V lost 1 base, J lost 6 bases, and 13 bases stayed unmatched. This CDR3 is CASSLGRGVPSFDTQYF. In DNA form, the CDR3 reads TGTGCCAGCAGCTTAGGACGGGGGGTCCCCTCTTTTGATACGCAGTATTTT.

To note about this clonotype: Being one base from a much bigger clone, this may be a read error. The V and J genes are TRBV9 and TRBJ2-7; TRBD1 agrees at 9 bases. The CDR3 covers 14 residues. The germline gives CDR1 SGDLS, CDR2 YYNGEE. CDR3 amino acids: CASSVDRGGNEQHF. The CDR3 bases are TGTGCCAGCAGCGTGGACAGGGGCGGAAACGAGCAGCACTTC.

This clonotype was observed many times. This rearrangement joins TRBV7-9 to TRBJ1-6, with unresolved D. From germline, CDR1 is SEHNR and CDR2 FQNEAQ (reference sequence). Trimming cost V 5 bases and J 4 bases, with 12 bases left between them. The CDR3 has 15 amino acids. The CDR3 sequence is CASSVLEDYNSPLHF. The CDR3 DNA sequence: TGTGCCAGCAGCGTGTTGGAGGATTATAATTCACCCCTCCACTTT.

Only a few counts were recorded for this clonotype. The chain employs TRBV20-1 and TRBJ2-3; D gene uncertain. Germline V CDR1 and CDR2: DFQATT, SNEGSKA (reference sequence). The CDR3 extends over 10 amino acids. The ends were cut back, 5 bases at V and 4 bases at J, with 4 bases in the middle. The CDR3 region has the DNA TGCAGTGCTCCGGCAGATACGCAGTATTTT. As protein: CSAPADTQYF.

The table lists this clonotype with many counts. The V gene is TRBV29-1, the J gene TRBJ2-7; TRBD2 might be the D (6 bases). This CDR3 comprises 15 residues. Between the trimmed V and J ends, which lost 3 bases and 2 bases, there was a span of 17 bases. Germline V gene data show CDR1 as SQVTM and CDR2 as ANQGSEA. CDR3: CSVDFPGTGPYEQYF. CDR3 nucleotide sequence: TGCAGCGTTGACTTTCCCGGGACTGGGCCCTACGAGCAGTACTTC.

By sample share, this clonotype is medium-sized. The CDR3 loop is CASSQSGQSYGYTF. The CDR3 coding sequence is TGTGCCAGCAGCCAATCGGGACAGTCCTATGGCTACACCTTC. V gene TRBV16 combines with J gene TRBJ1-2, with 7 bases aligning to TRBD1. Germline V gene sequence: CDR1 KGHSY, CDR2 FQNENV. V lost 0 bases, J lost 4 bases, and 2 bases stayed unmatched. This CDR3 has 14 residues.

For this clonotype: A read error may explain this, as a much larger clone is one base away. The chain has TRBV24-1 and TRBJ1-2; D gene unclear. CDR3 length: 12 residues. Germline V lookup: CDR1 KGHDR, CDR2 SFDVKD. CDR3 residues: CATSGGLGGCTF. The CDR3 DNA sequence: TGTGCCACCAGTGGAGGGCTGGGTGGCTGCACCTTC.

This clonotype was detected many times. The V and J genes are TRBV24-1 and TRBJ2-5, with 7 bases aligning to TRBD1. Germline V gives CDR1 KGHDR, CDR2 SFDVKD. The CDR3 has 15 residues. V shed 6 bases, J shed 0 bases, and the junction held 6 bases outside the gene matches. The CDR3 region is CATSPSDRDQETQYF. Written as DNA, the CDR3 is TGTGCCACCAGTCCCTCTGACAGGGACCAAGAGACCCAGTACTTC.

For this clonotype: Since a much larger clone is just one base distant, this may be a read error. The chain has TRBV15 and TRBJ2-5; no firm D call. Germline CDR1 is LNHNV and CDR2 is YYDKDF (reference sequence). This CDR3 contains 12 residues. CDR3 region: CATSRVMTKVAF. DNA for the CDR3: TGTGCCACCAGCAGAGTTATGACGAAGGTGGCCTTC.

This clonotype was seen repeatedly, ten times or more. A read error may account for a junction end that differs from germline. The chain couples TRBV7-7 to TRBJ2-7, with 7 bases identical to TRBD2. The CDR3 sequence is 14 residues long. CDR1 and CDR2 from the germline V gene are SSHAT and FNYEAQ (reference sequence). The CDR3 is CASSPREKSGEQYF. The CDR3 DNA sequence: TGTGCTAGCAGCCCGCGGGAGAAGTCCGGCGAGCAGTACTTC.

This clonotype came up many times. This sequence joins TRBV7-9 and TRBJ1-1; D is possibly TRBD1 (5 bases). Trimming pared 5 bases from V and 4 bases from J, leaving 17 bases between. This CDR3 region has 15 residues. Germline assignment: CDR1 SEHNR and CDR2 FQNEAQ (reference sequence). The chain's CDR3 is CASSLQLGVPTEAFF. CDR3 DNA sequence: TGTGCCAGCAGCCTTCAACTAGGGGTTCCCACTGAAGCTTTCTTT.

The sample holds a few counts of this clonotype. V usage is TRBV6-5 and J usage is TRBJ1-5; D remains ambiguous. This CDR3 spans 16 amino acids. V dropped 2 bases and J dropped 3 bases, with 14 bases sitting between them. The germline gives CDR1 MNHEY, CDR2 SVGAGI. CDR3 coding DNA: TGTGCCAGCAGTTACGGCGTGGGGAGCTTCAATCAGCCCCAGCATTTT. This encodes CASSYGVGSFNQPQHF.

This clonotype was counted ten times or more. The chain joins TRBV29-1 to TRBJ2-5; TRBD1 or TRBD2 may be the D gene (5 bases each). This CDR3 is 12 amino acids long. Between the trimmed V and J ends, which lost 6 bases and 2 bases, there was a span of 10 bases. The V gene's germline CDR1 is SQVTM and CDR2 ANQGSEA. The DNA of the CDR3 is TGCAGCGTAGGGACGGTTCAAGAGACCCAGTACTTC. Translating it yields CSVGTVQETQYF.

This clonotype was counted at least ten times. J is TRBJ1-1 and V is TRBV20-1, with 7 bases lining up with TRBD1. The length of the CDR3 is 11 residues. Trimming took 3 bases from V and 5 from J; bases not matched to a gene: 0. Germline values: CDR1 DFQATT, CDR2 SNEGSKA (reference sequence). DNA for the CDR3: TGCAGTGCTAGGGGACAGACTGAAGCTTTCTTT. It encodes CSARGQTEAFF.